A single sample is the source of the 27 T cell receptor beta chains below, sequenced in a study of CD8 T cells in Susac syndrome. Random hexamers were used to reverse transcribe an amount of roughly 0.45 to 1 ug RNA. TCRdb called the immunoSEQ multiplex PCR reads again in MiXCR, with one record for every CDR3 protein. The sample holds about 440,000 distinct CDR3 sequences, approximately 85% seen once. Sequencing was done on a sample of CD8+ T cells from PBMCs. All receptors come from a human donor with multiple sclerosis.

The chain joins TRBV24-1 to TRBJ1-4, with 7 bases aligning to TRBD1. Germline V gene sequence: CDR1 KGHDR, CDR2 SFDVKD. Trimming cost V 4 bases and J 0 bases; bases outside gene matches: 22. This CDR3 spans 22 amino acids. CDR3 loop: CATSDLVGPGQKLLPTNEKLFF. Written as DNA, the CDR3 is TGTGCCACCAGTGACCTCGTTGGACCGGGACAGAAACTCCTTCCAACTAATGAAAAACTGTTTTTT.

The chain recombines TRBV7-6 with TRBJ2-5; 11 positions agree with TRBD2. The germline gives CDR1 SGHVS, CDR2 FNYEAQ. With V trimmed by 3 bases and J by 5 bases, 8 bases remained unmatched. The CDR3 runs 16 residues. The CDR3 coding sequence is TGTGCCAGCAGCTTCCTAGCGGGGGGACCTCTCGAGACCCAGTACTTC. It encodes CASSFLAGGPLETQYF. Looking up the rest from reference TRBV7-6 and TRBJ2-5 gives the full variable domain: GAGVSQSPRYKVTKRGQDVALRCDPISGHVSLYWYRQALGQGPEFLTYFNYEAQQDKSGLPNDRFSAERPEGSISTLTIQRTEQRDSAMYRCASSFLAGGPLETQYFGPGTRLLVL.

Comments on this clonotype: One junction end disagrees with the germline gene, perhaps due to a read error. The rearrangement joins TRBV3-1 to TRBJ2-5; tentatively, D is TRBD2 (5 bases). CDR3 size: 15 residues. Germline values: CDR1 LGHDT, CDR2 YNNKEL (reference sequence). The CDR3: CASSQIGGAGEAQYF. The CDR3 DNA is TGTGCCAGCAGCCAGATAGGAGGCGCTGGAGAGGCCCAGTACTTC.

This chain's CDR3 is CASSFLGRTYEQYF. As DNA, the CDR3 is TGTGCCAGCAGTTTTCTCGGACGGACCTACGAGCAGTACTTC. This rearrangement joins TRBV27 to TRBJ2-7; no firm D call. The CDR3 contains 14 residues. V gave up 3 bases and J gave up 2 bases, with 11 bases separating them. Germline V CDR1 and CDR2: MNHEY, SMNVEV (reference sequence).

The chain couples TRBV2 to TRBJ2-7, with a weak D call TRBD1 (6 bases). This CDR3 region has 16 residues. Germline CDR1 SNHLY, CDR2 FYNNEI. The V end was cut by 6 bases, the J end by 1 base, with 19 bases between. The CDR3 coding sequence is TGTGCCAGCAGGGACAGCCCAGGGGACATGTCCTACGAGCAGTACTTC. Protein sequence: CASRDSPGDMSYEQYF.

The rearrangement links TRBV3-1 to TRBJ2-2; 10 bases align to TRBD1. The J segment lost 8 bases and the V segment lost 4 bases, leaving 7 bases of the junction unmatched. The CDR3 extends over 15 amino acids. Per germline, CDR1 LGHDT and CDR2 YNNKEL (reference sequence). CDR3 residues: CASSLWDRGRGELFF. The CDR3 coding sequence is TGTGCCAGCAGCCTTTGGGACAGGGGCCGGGGGGAGCTGTTTTTT. Combining the CDR3 with reference TRBV3-1 and TRBJ2-2 gives the whole variable domain DTAVSQTPKYLVTQMGNDKSIKCEQNLGHDTMYWYKQDSKKFLKIMFSYNNKELIINETVPNRFSPKSPDKAHLNLHINSLELGDSAVYFCASSLWDRGRGELFFGEGSRLTVL.

The J gene is TRBJ2-1, the V gene TRBV7-9, with 15 bases that match TRBD2. The germline V gene encodes CDR1 SEHNR and CDR2 FQNEAQ (reference sequence). There are 17 residues in the CDR3. Trimming cost V 5 bases and J 6 bases; bases outside gene matches: 8. CDR3 region: CASSGLAGGLLSNEQFF. CDR3 bases: TGTGCCAGCAGCGGACTAGCGGGAGGGCTACTCTCCAATGAGCAGTTCTTC. Variable domain in full (rest from reference TRBV7-9 and TRBJ2-1): DTGVSQNPRHKITKRGQNVTFRCDPISEHNRLYWYRQTLGQGPEFLTYFQNEAQLEKSRLLSDRFSAERPKGSFSTLEIQRTEQGDSAMYLCASSGLAGGLLSNEQFFGPGTRLTVL.

Ten or more counts support this clonotype. The J gene is TRBJ2-2, the V gene TRBV27, with D maybe TRBD1 (5 bases). V was shortened by 3 bases and J by 5 bases, with 7 bases between the two germline ends. This CDR3 comprises 13 residues. Germline CDR1 reads MNHEY; CDR2 reads SMNVEV (reference sequence). The CDR3, as DNA: TGTGCCAGCAGTTTGTCAGGGACCGGGGAGCTGTTTTTT. Residues: CASSLSGTGELFF.

This sequence joins TRBV11-2 and TRBJ1-1; TRBD1 might be the D (5 bases). This CDR3 has 13 amino acids. Germline V gives CDR1 SGHAT, CDR2 FQNNGV. V gave up 3 bases and J gave up 8 bases, with 13 bases separating them. The CDR3 loop reads CASSLGPFHEAFF. CDR3 DNA: TGTGCCAGCAGCTTGGGACCATTTCACGAAGCTTTCTTT.

The rearrangement uses TRBV7-6 and TRBJ2-7, with TRBD1 matching over 7 bases. Trimming at V came to 1 base and at J to 3 bases, leaving 12 bases not matched to a gene. The CDR3 sequence is 17 residues long. Germline CDR1 and CDR2: SGHVS and FNYEAQ. The CDR3 loop is CASSLEGAQPAFYEQYF. The CDR3 coding sequence is TGTGCCAGCAGCTTAGAGGGGGCGCAGCCCGCTTTCTACGAGCAGTACTTC.

The chain uses TRBV20-1 and TRBJ2-7; tentative D call: TRBD2 (5 bases). V was cut by 4 bases and J by 4 bases, with 17 bases left in between. This CDR3 is built from 14 residues. The germline gives CDR1 DFQATT, CDR2 SNEGSKA (reference sequence). The CDR3 spells CSATTAEGGYEQYF. The CDR3 DNA is TGCAGTGCTACCACCGCCGAGGGCGGATACGAGCAGTACTTC.

The rearrangement joins TRBV5-6 to TRBJ1-1, with 7 bases identical to TRBD1. V shed 4 bases, J shed 12 bases, and the junction held 9 bases outside the gene matches. The V gene's germline CDR1 is SGHDT and CDR2 YYEEEE. The CDR3 contains 12 residues. This CDR3 is CASSTYDRVTFF. The CDR3 DNA follows: TGTGCCAGCAGCACCTATGACAGGGTAACTTTCTTT. Using reference TRBV5-6 and TRBJ1-1 for the parts outside the CDR3, the full variable domain is DAGVTQSPTHLIKTRGQQVTLRCSPKSGHDTVSWYQQALGQGPQFIFQYYEEEERQRGNFPDRFSGHQFPNYSSELNVNALLLGDSALYLCASSTYDRVTFFGQGTRLTVV.

The chain has TRBV12-3 or TRBV12-4 and TRBJ2-1; perhaps TRBD1 as D (6 bases). The CDR3 runs 15 residues. The V end lost 5 bases, the J end lost 0 bases, and 11 bases lay between the germline ends. The CDR3 coding sequence is TGTGCCAGCAGTCCCTCGACAGGCTCCTACAATGAGCAGTTCTTC. The encoded protein is CASSPSTGSYNEQFF.

The V and J genes are TRBV4-1 and TRBJ1-4, with 12 bases identical to TRBD1. The CDR3 has 15 residues. Germline trimming cut 3 bases from V and 10 bases from J; bases unmatched to any gene: 6. The germline V gene encodes CDR1 MGHRA and CDR2 YSYEKL. The CDR3 reads CASSQEGQGARKLFF. In nucleotides, the CDR3 is TGCGCCAGCAGCCAGGAGGGACAGGGGGCACGAAAACTGTTTTTT.

This clonotype was recorded only once. The chain employs TRBV3-1 and TRBJ1-3; D gene uncertain. The V gene's germline CDR1 is LGHDT and CDR2 YNNKEL (reference sequence). V lost 2 bases and J 1 base, leaving 9 bases between the germline ends. This CDR3 is 15 amino acids long. In nucleotides, the CDR3 is TGTGCCAGCAGCCAATTAATCTCTTCTGGAAACACCATATATTTT. Residues: CASSQLISSGNTIYF.

V usage is TRBV6-1 and J usage is TRBJ2-7, with 8 bases fitting TRBD1. CDR3 length: 16 residues. J was trimmed by 5 bases and V by 1 base; bases with no gene match: 10. The germline V gene has CDR1 MNHNS and CDR2 SASEGT. The CDR3 nucleotides read TGTGCCAGCAGTGAAGTTATCGGACAGGGCATCGACGAGCAGTACTTC. This encodes CASSEVIGQGIDEQYF.

This clonotype showed up just once. The chain has TRBV19 and TRBJ2-1, with TRBD2 matching 14 bases. Germline assignment: CDR1 LNHDA and CDR2 SQIVND (reference sequence). CDR3 length: 16 amino acids. The trim removed 3 bases at V and 2 bases at J, leaving 0 bases unmatched. This chain's CDR3 is CASSMTSGGAYNEQFF. CDR3 in DNA: TGTGCCAGTAGTATGACTAGCGGGGGGGCCTACAATGAGCAGTTCTTC.

CDR3 residues: CASSHRASTEAFF. CDR3 DNA: TGTGCCAGCAGCCACAGGGCGAGCACTGAAGCTTTCTTT. The chain carries TRBV5-6 and TRBJ1-1, with D tentatively TRBD1 (6 bases). Germline V gene sequence: CDR1 SGHDT, CDR2 YYEEEE. V was clipped by 4 bases and J by 4 bases, with 11 bases between them. This CDR3 is 13 amino acids long.

The V call is TRBV6-5, the J call TRBJ1-1; D might be TRBD1 (5 bases). Trimming took off 0 bases at V and 0 bases at J, with 20 bases between the two ends. Germline V gene data show CDR1 as MNHEY and CDR2 as SVGAGI. The CDR3 sequence is 19 residues long. The CDR3 nucleotides are TGTGCCAGCAGTTACTCGTCTCGGGCTGGTGACAGATTGAACACTGAAGCTTTCTTT. Translation gives CASSYSSRAGDRLNTEAFF.

J is TRBJ2-1 and V is TRBV29-1; D is unclear. The CDR3 length is 11 residues. The V gene's germline CDR1 is SQVTM and CDR2 ANQGSEA. With 0 bases removed from V and 15 bases from J, the gap between germline ends came to 12 bases. Here the CDR3 reads CSVEDREGPFF. The CDR3, as DNA: TGCAGCGTTGAAGATCGTGAAGGGCCGTTCTTC.

The chain has TRBV20-1 and TRBJ2-7; a possible D gene is TRBD2 (6 bases). The V end lost 0 bases, the J end lost 1 base, and 7 bases lay between the germline ends. The CDR3 totals 13 residues. Germline-derived CDR1 and CDR2 are DFQATT and SNEGSKA (reference sequence). The CDR3 DNA reads TGCAGTGCTAGAGAGCGGGAATCCTACGAGCAGTACTTC. This codes for CSARERESYEQYF.

The table lists this clonotype with a few counts. V and J are TRBV27 and TRBJ2-7, with 7 bases identical to TRBD1. The CDR3 consists of 14 residues. V lost 1 base and J lost 6; bases outside the gene matches: 6. Germline values: CDR1 MNHEY, CDR2 SMNVEV (reference sequence). This CDR3 is CASSLYVTGIEQYF. The CDR3 DNA is TGTGCCAGCAGTTTATATGTGACAGGGATCGAGCAGTACTTC.

This clonotype was seen a handful of times. The chain is built from TRBV29-1 and TRBJ2-7, with TRBD1 matching over 8 bases. CDR3 length equals 12 residues. V lost 5 bases and J lost 3; bases outside the gene matches: 3. Germline-derived CDR1 and CDR2 are SQVTM and ANQGSEA. The CDR3 DNA is TGCAGCGTTTCCGGACAGGGCTACGAGCAGTACTTC. It translates to CSVSGQGYEQYF.

The chain employs TRBV27 and TRBJ2-1, with D perhaps assigned TRBD1 or TRBD2 (6 bases each). This CDR3 spans 19 amino acids. Per the germline V gene, CDR1 is MNHEY and CDR2 is SMNVEV (reference sequence). V was pared by 5 bases and J by 0 bases, with 23 bases between. In DNA, the CDR3 is TGTGCCAGCAGTCCCGTCGAGGGGGACTCTTCCCTCTCCTACAATGAGCAGTTCTTC. This translates into CASSPVEGDSSLSYNEQFF.

This sequence joins TRBV5-4 and TRBJ1-1; D gene ambiguous. The CDR3 has 13 amino acids. V lost 0 bases, J lost 4 bases, and 7 bases lay in between. Germline assignment: CDR1 SGHNT and CDR2 YYREEE (reference sequence). The CDR3 reads CASSLAPGTEAFF. The CDR3 nucleotides are TGTGCCAGCAGCTTGGCTCCTGGCACTGAAGCTTTCTTT. Complete variable domain (other parts from reference TRBV5-4 and TRBJ1-1): ETGVTQSPTHLIKTRGQQVTLRCSSQSGHNTVSWYQQALGQGPQFIFQYYREEENGRGNFPPRFSGLQFPNYSSELNVNALELDDSALYLCASSLAPGTEAFFGQGTRLTVV.

The V and J genes are TRBV28 and TRBJ2-3; TRBD2 aligns across 11 bases. V was pared by 4 bases and J by 4 bases, with 10 bases of the junction left unmatched. This CDR3 comprises 17 residues. Germline V gene data show CDR1 as MDHEN and CDR2 as SYDVKM. The CDR3 DNA sequence: TGTGCCAGCAGTTCTCGACTAGCGGGAAGAAGCTCAGATACGCAGTATTTT. The encoded protein is CASSSRLAGRSSDTQYF.

The rearrangement joins TRBV4-1 to TRBJ2-2; weak D call: TRBD2 (6 bases). Trimming pared 2 bases from V and 4 bases from J, leaving 11 bases between. Germline CDR1 is MGHRA and CDR2 is YSYEKL. The CDR3 runs 15 residues. The CDR3 loop reads CASSQFSGSTGELFF. In DNA, the CDR3 is TGCGCCAGCAGCCAATTCTCCGGGAGCACCGGGGAGCTGTTTTTT.